A few counts support the clone carrying this TCR beta chain. Germline CDR1 reads DFQATT; CDR2 reads SNEGSKA (reference sequence). Trimming removed 0 bases from V and 6 bases from J, with 9 bases in between. CDR3 length equals 13 residues. The data are from a study of blood T cells in healthy people across ages. Using a J-beta primer mix together with a sample-barcoded 5' primer, a second PCR was run for roughly 6 to 11 cycles. Every sample gave at least 2.5 million paired-end reads containing CDR3. TCRdb reanalysed the 5' RACE reads using MiXCR and keeps one entry per CDR3 protein. The table lists about 630,000 distinct CDR3 sequences, 20% to 25% of them singletons, with more than 3% in the top ten.

V gene TRBV20-1 combines with J gene TRBJ2-4; a possible D gene is TRBD2 (5 bases). The sample consisted of blood. The sequence derives from a man between 65 and 85 years old in good health. CDR3 DNA: TGCAGTGCTAGAGAAGTTGCGGGAAACATTCAGTACTTC. As protein: CSAREVAGNIQYF.